This T cell receptor beta chain is from a study of T cell responses to AZD1222 COVID-19 vaccine. Study-wide findings and caveats: Repertoires were sampled only after the peak T cell response.

Trimming removed 4 bases at V and 4 bases at J, with 4 bases between. CDR1 MNHEY and CDR2 SVGAGI come from the germline V gene. The CDR3 length is 11 residues. On this clone itself: The antigen is not known. Other DNA sequences in this specimen translate into the identical CDR3.

Assay: immunoSEQ multiplex PCR; the TCRdb copy retains only in-frame clones and omits some. The sample lists about 120,000 clones, roughly 87% occurring once. This receptor was obtained from an adult in good health. This material consisted of peripheral blood, taken on day 0 of AZD1222 vaccination. V usage is TRBV6-5 and J usage is TRBJ1-1; D is unresolved. Written as DNA, the CDR3 is TGTGCCAGCAGTTCCCGCACTGAAGCTTTCTTT. This codes for CASSSRTEAFF.